This T cell receptor beta chain was found in a study of blood T cell repertoires in COVID-19. The overall study: Researchers got acute and convalescent COVID-19 samples from the United States, Italy and Spain. PBMCs, B-cell-depleted T cells, or T cells were the source of the cDNA or gDNA that made up the material.

Clones were sequenced by immunoSEQ multiplex PCR, and TCRdb holds only the in-frame ones, with some missing. Here the sample spans approximately 240,000 clones, 85% to 95% being singletons. Germline V gives CDR1 LGHNT, CDR2 FRNRAP. The CDR3 has 15 residues. V lost 4 bases to trimming and J lost 11 bases; unmatched junction nucleotides: 8. This clone was picked up one time. This TCR was recovered from a man in his thirties or forties with COVID-19, enrolled during active disease. The sequenced sample was peripheral blood. This chain links TRBV12-5 with TRBJ1-6, with 10 bases fitting TRBD1. CDR3 in amino acids: CASGSVGQGLAPLHF. As DNA, the CDR3 is TGTGCTAGTGGTTCAGTGGGACAGGGGCTCGCACCCCTCCACTTT.